The 11 T cell receptor beta chains given below trace back to one sample, sequenced in a study of shared clonotypes between healthy human individuals. Sequencing used immunoSEQ multiplex PCR; TCRdb keeps in-frame clones, though not all of them. The sample comprises 1.5 million to 1.9 million clones, under 99% of which are singletons, and about 0.42% rests with the top ten. What was sequenced was naive CD4+ T cells sorted from blood. The subset is: CD45RA+ positively selected. The receptor set was obtained from a man between 25 and 39 years old in good health.

This chain uses TRBV6-5 with TRBJ2-2; D might be TRBD2 (7 bases). Germline lookup yields CDR1 MNHEY and CDR2 SVGAGI. The CDR3 spans 15 residues. With 8 bases removed from V and 2 bases from J, the gap between germline ends came to 15 bases. The CDR3 protein is CASRGASGNTGELFF. The CDR3 nucleotides read TGTGCCAGCCGGGGGGCTAGCGGCAACACCGGGGAGCTGTTTTTT.

This sequence joins TRBV18 and TRBJ2-7, with D perhaps TRBD2 (6 bases). CDR3 length: 16 residues. CDR1 is KGHSH and CDR2 is LQKENI in the germline V gene. Trimming stripped 1 base from V and 3 bases from J, with 16 bases between. Written as DNA, the CDR3 is TGTGCCAGCTCACCACTTTCCCTAGCGAGACACTACGAGCAGTACTTC. Amino acids: CASSPLSLARHYEQYF.

The chain joins TRBV30 to TRBJ2-3; possibly TRBD1 or TRBD2 for D (6 bases each). Looked up from germline, CDR1 is GTSNPN and CDR2 is SVGIG (reference sequence). This CDR3 has 15 amino acids. V lost 2 bases, J lost 1 base, and 13 bases lay in between. The CDR3 nucleotides are TGTGCCTGGAGTATCGGGGGCCCTCGCACAGATACGCAGTATTTT. The encoded protein is CAWSIGGPRTDTQYF. Together with reference TRBV30 and TRBJ2-3, the CDR3 gives the full variable domain: SQTIHQWPATLVQPVGSPLSLECTVEGTSNPNLYWYRQAAGRGLQLLFYSVGIGQISSEVPQNLSASRPQDRQFILSSKKLLLSDSGFYLCAWSIGGPRTDTQYFGPGTRLTVL.

V is TRBV7-6 and J is TRBJ1-1; no firm D call. Germline V gene data show CDR1 as SGHVS and CDR2 as FNYEAQ. The CDR3 spans 14 residues. V shed 1 base and J shed 5 bases, with 11 bases lying between them. In nucleotides, the CDR3 is TGTGCCAGCAGCTTAGGGGATCCTCGGACTGAAGCTTTCTTT. Protein product: CASSLGDPRTEAFF.

The rearrangement links TRBV5-5 to TRBJ2-5, with D possibly being TRBD1 (5 bases). CDR3 length: 16 amino acids. Trimming removed 4 bases at V and 1 base at J, with 17 bases between. Germline values: CDR1 SGHKS, CDR2 YYEKEE (reference sequence). CDR3 coding DNA: TGTGCCAGCAGCCCAGGACACCGGCCGCTCCAAGAGACCCAGTACTTC. Translation: CASSPGHRPLQETQYF.

This rearrangement joins TRBV7-6 to TRBJ2-6; D is possibly TRBD2 (5 bases). Trimming pared 7 bases from V and 0 bases from J, leaving 13 bases between. Germline CDR1 and CDR2: SGHVS and FNYEAQ. This CDR3 is 16 amino acids long. Here the CDR3 reads CASTGMTISGANVLTF. CDR3 DNA sequence: TGTGCCAGCACCGGGATGACTATCTCTGGGGCCAACGTCCTGACTTTC.

The chain uses TRBV18 and TRBJ2-1, with D perhaps matching TRBD2 (6 bases). In germline, CDR1 is KGHSH, CDR2 LQKENI. This CDR3 comprises 14 residues. Trimming removed 6 bases from V and 7 bases from J, with 16 bases in between. The CDR3 is CASSLKGRLNEQFF. CDR3 sequence (DNA): TGTGCCAGCTCTCTCAAGGGGAGGTTAAATGAGCAGTTCTTC.

The DNA of the CDR3 is TGTGCCAGCAGCCCTTCCCAGCTGAGCTCTGGAAACACCATATATTTT. Protein sequence: CASSPSQLSSGNTIYF. The gene calls are TRBV7-2 and TRBJ1-3; D remains ambiguous. The germline V gene has CDR1 SGHTA and CDR2 FQGNSA. Trimming shortened V by 5 bases and J by 0 bases, and 14 bases separated the two germline ends. This CDR3 is built from 16 residues.

This clone has only one observation. This rearrangement joins TRBV4-1 to TRBJ1-1; D is unclear. Deletions cut 3 bases from V and 5 bases from J, with 13 bases between. The CDR3 has 14 amino acids. Germline-derived CDR1 and CDR2 are MGHRA and YSYEKL. CDR3 coding DNA: TGCGCCAGCAGCCAGCCCACGGTTATGACTGAAGCTTTCTTT. Protein product: CASSQPTVMTEAFF.

The rearrangement uses TRBV10-3 and TRBJ2-1; 9 bases are a match to TRBD2. Trimming took 9 bases from V and 5 from J; bases not matched to a gene: 14. The CDR3 sequence is 16 residues long. Per germline, CDR1 ENHRY and CDR2 SYGVKD. CDR3 sequence (DNA): TGTGCCATACGGACTAGCGCCACAAGAGAAGACAATGAGCAGTTCTTC. It codes for CAIRTSATREDNEQFF.

V gene TRBV6-5 combines with J gene TRBJ2-2; no clear D. The length of the CDR3 is 13 residues. V was pared by 2 bases and J by 3 bases, with 4 bases between. Germline CDR1 and CDR2: MNHEY and SVGAGI. The CDR3 nucleotides are TGTGCCAGCAGTTACGGGTACACCGGGGAGCTGTTTTTT. Protein: CASSYGYTGELFF.